The rows below give T cell receptor beta chains drawn from one sample of a study of cytomegalovirus exposure and HLA in healthy donors. Using immunoSEQ multiplex PCR, the repertoire was profiled, and TCRdb retains in-frame clones only, with some absent. The sample includes under 200,000 clones, around 82% of them seen just once. Sequencing was done on a sample of PBMCs. All receptors come from a man aged 25 to 40 in good health and CMV-seronegative. CDR3s include the opening cysteine and the closing phenylalanine or tryptophan. The order of the fields is D gene, J gene, clone size, V gene, CDR3 DNA, CDR3 protein. D genes are given only for firm matches. Clone sizes are given selectively: once, few, many, or a class where the clone is expanded.

D: TRBD2
J: TRBJ2-7
size: NA
V: TRBV7-9
DNA: TGTGCCAGCAGCCCCGGACTAGCGGGAGGTATCAGCTACGAGCAGTACTTC
CDR3: CASSPGLAGGISYEQYF

D: NA
J: TRBJ1-1
size: NA
V: TRBV19
DNA: TGTGCCAGTACCTTCGTGTTGGGTACGGGGAACACTGAAGCTTTCTTT
CDR3: CASTFVLGTGNTEAFF

D: NA
J: TRBJ1-5
size: NA
V: TRBV27
DNA: TGTGCCAGCAGAGCCGGGGGGTTTGGCAATCAGCCCCAGCATTTT
CDR3: CASRAGGFGNQPQHF

D: NA
J: TRBJ2-3
size: NA
V: TRBV4-1
DNA: TGCGCCAGCAGTCCATGGGCCGGACAGACAACTAGCACAGATACGCAGTATTTT
CDR3: CASSPWAGQTTSTDTQYF

D: TRBD1
J: TRBJ2-7
size: NA
V: TRBV5-1
DNA: TGCGCCAGCAGCATGGGACAGGGATTATCCTACGAGCAGTACTTC
CDR3: CASSMGQGLSYEQYF

D: TRBD2
J: TRBJ2-1
size: few
V: TRBV6-4
DNA: TGTGCCAGCAGTGACTCAGCGGGGGGGTACAATGAGCAGTTCTTC
CDR3: CASSDSAGGYNEQFF

D: NA
J: TRBJ1-3
size: NA
V: TRBV23-1
DNA: TGCGCCAGCAGTCAATTTTACAGTACCCGAAGCTCTGGAAACACCATATATTTT
CDR3: CASSQFYSTRSSGNTIYF

D: TRBD2
J: TRBJ2-3
size: NA
V: TRBV7-7
DNA: TGTGCTAGCAGCCACAGACTAGCGGGGGGGGGAGAAGATACGCAGTATTTT
CDR3: CASSHRLAGGGEDTQYF

D: NA
J: TRBJ2-5
size: NA
V: TRBV6-1
DNA: TGTGCCAGCAGTGAAGCGGTCGGCAGACTCTTTTTAATTGTGACCCAGTACTTC
CDR3: CASSEAVGRLFLIVTQYF

D: NA
J: TRBJ1-2
size: NA
V: TRBV7-2
DNA: TGTGCCAGCAGCCAGAAACCGGGAAAAATTTACTATGGCTACACCTTC
CDR3: CASSQKPGKIYYGYTF

D: NA
J: TRBJ2-5
size: NA
V: TRBV5-5
DNA: TGTGCCAGCAGCTACCTAATACAGGGCTGGCAAGGAGAGACCCAGTACTTC
CDR3: CASSYLIQGWQGETQYF

D: TRBD2
J: TRBJ2-2
size: NA
V: TRBV5-5
DNA: TGTGCCAGCAGCTTGGCTGCGGGGGGCCTCCCCGGGGAGCTGTTTTTT
CDR3: CASSLAAGGLPGELFF

D: NA
J: TRBJ1-2
size: NA
V: TRBV5-1
DNA: TGCGCCAGCAGCTTGGCTTCACATATCTATGGCTACACCTTC
CDR3: CASSLASHIYGYTF

D: NA
J: TRBJ2-7
size: NA
V: TRBV2
DNA: TGTGCCAGCAGATACTCCTACGAGCAGTACTTC
CDR3: CASRYSYEQYF

D: TRBD2
J: TRBJ2-2
size: NA
V: TRBV19
DNA: TGTGCCAGTAGTCCAAGCGGGAGAGTGGGGAACACCGGGGAGCTGTTTTTT
CDR3: CASSPSGRVGNTGELFF

D: NA
J: TRBJ2-3
size: NA
V: TRBV28
DNA: TGTGCCATCTCCCAGGCTCTTACGCAGTATTTT
CDR3: CAISQALTQYF

D: NA
J: TRBJ2-7
size: NA
V: TRBV7-9
DNA: TGTGCCAGCACCTCCCTCATGGGGGGGGACAGGTTCTTCGAGCAGTACTTC
CDR3: CASTSLMGGDRFFEQYF

D: NA
J: TRBJ2-5
size: NA
V: TRBV2
DNA: TGTGCCAGCACCGAGGAGGGGGCGGGAACAGAGACCCAGTACTTC
CDR3: CASTEEGAGTETQYF

D: NA
J: TRBJ2-7
size: NA
V: TRBV7-8
DNA: TGTGCCAGCAGTCCGGACTGGAACTTATCCTACGAGCAGTACTTC
CDR3: CASSPDWNLSYEQYF

D: TRBD2
J: TRBJ2-7
size: many
V: TRBV6-1
DNA: TGTGCCAGCAGTGATGGGAGGGAATCCTACGAGCAGTACTTC
CDR3: CASSDGRESYEQYF

D: NA
J: TRBJ1-5
size: once
V: TRBV23-1
DNA: TGCGCCAGCCAGGCCAGGGTCCTCAATCAGCCCCAGCATTTT
CDR3: CASQARVLNQPQHF

D: TRBD1
J: TRBJ1-4
size: NA
V: TRBV30
DNA: TGTGCCTGGAACAGGGGGGCGGAAAAACTGTTTTTT
CDR3: CAWNRGAEKLFF

D: NA
J: TRBJ1-5
size: NA
V: TRBV6-5
DNA: TGTGCCAGCAGTTACTCGGAGGGGAATCAGCCCCAGCATTTT
CDR3: CASSYSEGNQPQHF

D: TRBD1
J: TRBJ2-7
size: NA
V: TRBV10-3
DNA: TGTGCCATCAGTGACCTCGTTTGGACAGGGGCCAGCGAGCAGTACTTC
CDR3: CAISDLVWTGASEQYF

D: TRBD2
J: TRBJ2-7
size: NA
V: TRBV18
DNA: TGTGCCAGCTCACCCGAAGCGGGAGCAACCTACGAGCAGTACTTC
CDR3: CASSPEAGATYEQYF

D: TRBD2
J: TRBJ2-5
size: NA
V: TRBV6-5
DNA: TGTGCCAGCAGTTACGCGGGAGAAGAGACCCAGTACTTC
CDR3: CASSYAGEETQYF

D: TRBD2
J: TRBJ2-7
size: NA
V: TRBV2
DNA: TGTGCCAGCTTGGCGGGAGGATCCTACGAGCAGTACTTC
CDR3: CASLAGGSYEQYF

D: NA
J: TRBJ2-2
size: NA
V: TRBV11-3
DNA: TGTGCCAGCAGCTCATATTTCGGGACTTTGAACACCGGGGAGCTGTTTTTT
CDR3: CASSSYFGTLNTGELFF